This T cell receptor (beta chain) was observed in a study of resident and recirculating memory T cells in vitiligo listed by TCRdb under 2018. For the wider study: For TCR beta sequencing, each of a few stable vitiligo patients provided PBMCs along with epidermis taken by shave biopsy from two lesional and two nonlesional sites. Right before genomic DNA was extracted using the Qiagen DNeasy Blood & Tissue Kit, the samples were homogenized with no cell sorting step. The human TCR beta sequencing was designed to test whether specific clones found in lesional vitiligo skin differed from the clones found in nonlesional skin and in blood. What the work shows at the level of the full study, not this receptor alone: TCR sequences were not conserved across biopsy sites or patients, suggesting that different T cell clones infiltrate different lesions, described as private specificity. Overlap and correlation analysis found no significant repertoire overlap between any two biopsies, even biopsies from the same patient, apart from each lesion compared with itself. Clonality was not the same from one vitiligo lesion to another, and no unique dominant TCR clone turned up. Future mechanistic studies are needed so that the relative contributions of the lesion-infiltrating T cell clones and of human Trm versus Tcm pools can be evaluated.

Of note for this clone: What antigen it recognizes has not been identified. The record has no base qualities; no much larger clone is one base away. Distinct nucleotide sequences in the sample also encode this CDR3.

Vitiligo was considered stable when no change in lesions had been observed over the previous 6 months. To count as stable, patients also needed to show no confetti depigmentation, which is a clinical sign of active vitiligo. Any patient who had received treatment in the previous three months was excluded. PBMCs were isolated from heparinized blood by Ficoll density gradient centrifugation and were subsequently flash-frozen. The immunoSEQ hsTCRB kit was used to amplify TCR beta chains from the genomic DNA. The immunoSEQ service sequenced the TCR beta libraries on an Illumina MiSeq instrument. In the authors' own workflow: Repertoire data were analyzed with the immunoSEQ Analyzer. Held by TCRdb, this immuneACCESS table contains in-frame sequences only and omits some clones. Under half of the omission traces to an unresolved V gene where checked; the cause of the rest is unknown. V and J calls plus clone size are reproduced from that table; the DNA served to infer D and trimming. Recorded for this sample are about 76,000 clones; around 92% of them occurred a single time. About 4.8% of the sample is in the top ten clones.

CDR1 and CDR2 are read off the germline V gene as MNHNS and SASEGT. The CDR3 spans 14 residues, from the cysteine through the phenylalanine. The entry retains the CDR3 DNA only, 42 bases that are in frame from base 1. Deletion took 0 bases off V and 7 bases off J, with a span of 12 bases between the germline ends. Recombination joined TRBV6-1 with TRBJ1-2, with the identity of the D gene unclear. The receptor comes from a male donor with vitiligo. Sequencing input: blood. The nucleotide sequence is TGTGCCAGCAGTGAAGCGGTCAGGAGGGCTGGCTACACCTTC. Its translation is CASSEAVRRAGYTF.